This paragraph reports one T cell receptor beta chain. The junction departs from the called germline gene at one end, perhaps through a read error. CDR3 length: 15 amino acids. Germline V gives CDR1 SGHNT, CDR2 YENEEA. These data belong to a study of blood T cell repertoires in COVID-19. Participants had their cohort set by participant-reported clinical history. Either two negative PCRs, clearance, or symptom resolution qualified Cohort 3 donors as recovered. Sequencing used immunoSEQ multiplex PCR; TCRdb keeps in-frame clones, though not all of them. This sample has hundreds of thousands of clones; 85% to 90% occur once, and the top ten carry approximately 4.1%.

The chain couples TRBV11-3 to TRBJ2-1, with 8 bases aligning to TRBD1. Sequencing used PBMCs or T cells enriched from blood (not recorded which). This sequence originates from a man younger than 40 who had recovered from COVID-19. CDR3 in DNA: TGTGCCAGCAGCTTAGGGGGACAGGCCTATAATGAGCAGTTCTTC. This translates into CASSLGGQAYNEQFF.